These T cell receptor beta chains were read from a single sample in a study of T cells in localized non-small cell lung cancer. The protocol was immunoSEQ multiplex PCR, while the TCRdb copy is restricted to in-frame clones and leaves out a portion. Of some 50,000 clones listed, approximately 86% are singletons. The sample was PBMCs, taken before any cancer treatment. The receptors come from a female donor with stage II lung adenocarcinoma. CDR3s include the opening cysteine and the closing phenylalanine or tryptophan. Fields, in order: J gene, D gene, clone size, V gene, CDR3 DNA, CDR3 protein. A D gene is named only where the DNA matches it firmly. Size is stated for part of the rows, as once, few or many counts, or as a class when the clone is expanded.

TRBJ1-1 TRBD1 . TRBV19 TGTGCCACCGGGGACAGGGTTTCTGAAGCTTTCTTT CATGDRVSEAFF
TRBJ1-2 . . TRBV18 TGTGCCAGCTCACCAACGACAGTGGATGGCTACACCTTC CASSPTTVDGYTF
TRBJ1-2 . . TRBV7-6 TGTGCCAGCAGCCCCTCAATTTCCTCTAACTATGGCTACACCTTC CASSPSISSNYGYTF
TRBJ2-3 . . TRBV5-1 TGCGCCAGCAGCTTTAGCACAGATACGCAGTATTTT CASSFSTDTQYF
TRBJ1-4 . . TRBV6-5 TGTGCCAGCAGGAGTCCCGGGGTTGAAGGGAAAAAACTGTTTTTT CASRSPGVEGKKLFF
TRBJ2-3 . . TRBV9 TGTGCCAGCAGCGTGGAGGCGGTACTCACAGATACGCAGTATTTT CASSVEAVLTDTQYF
TRBJ2-7 TRBD2 few TRBV19 TGTGCCAGTAGCGCCGGGACTTCAAGAGAGACTAGCGGGTACTACGAGCAGTACTTC CASSAGTSRETSGYYEQYF
TRBJ2-7 . . TRBV18 TGTGCCAGCTCACCAGAAAGCTACGAGCAGTACTTC CASSPESYEQYF
TRBJ1-1 TRBD1 . TRBV4-1 TGCGCCAGCAGCCCGACAGGGCGAAACACTGAAGCTTTCTTT CASSPTGRNTEAFF
TRBJ1-4 TRBD1 once TRBV19 TGTGCCAGTAGTTCGACAGGGGGCGGGACTAATGAAAAACTGTTTTTT CASSSTGGGTNEKLFF
TRBJ2-4 . . TRBV19 TGTGCCAGTAGTCCCTCGAGAGCCAAAAACATTCAGTACTTC CASSPSRAKNIQYF
TRBJ2-1 . . TRBV9 TGTGCCAGCAGTGGTAGCCGGATCTCCTACAATGAGCAGTTCTTC CASSGSRISYNEQFF
TRBJ2-5 . . TRBV13 TGTGCCAGCAGCTTCCAGGGGAAAGAGACCCAGTACTTC CASSFQGKETQYF
TRBJ2-7 TRBD2 . TRBV6-5 TGTGCCAGCAGTGGGGGAGGGGTTGGCTACGAGCAGTACTTC CASSGGGVGYEQYF
TRBJ2-1 . once TRBV19 TGTGCCAGTAGGGGGGCCTATGTCAATGAGCAGTTCTTC CASRGAYVNEQFF
TRBJ1-2 . . TRBV5-1 TGCGCCAGCAGCCCCCGGGGCAGGCCGCTTAATGGCTACACCTTC CASSPRGRPLNGYTF
TRBJ1-2 . . TRBV6-1 TGTGCCAGCAGTGAGGAGCGGATTTATGGCTACACCTTC CASSEERIYGYTF
TRBJ2-2 TRBD1 once TRBV4-1 TGCGCCAGCAGCTCTACTCCGGGACAGGGTTTTATCGGGGAGCTGTTTTTT CASSSTPGQGFIGELFF
TRBJ1-1 . . TRBV15 TGTGCCACCAGCAGAGTGGAGAACACTGAAGCTTTCTTT CATSRVENTEAFF
TRBJ2-3 TRBD1 . TRBV7-2 TGTGCCAGCAGCTTAGTTAGTGCGACAGGGCTACATTTT CASSLVSATGLHF
TRBJ1-4 . . TRBV5-5 TGTGCCAGCAGCTTAGTGTGGGGAGGCGGTTTCGGTGAAAAACTGTTTTTT CASSLVWGGGFGEKLFF
TRBJ2-2 TRBD2 once TRBV11-3 TGTGCCAGCAGCCAAGGACTAGCGGGGACCGGGGAGCTGTTTTTT CASSQGLAGTGELFF
TRBJ1-2 . . TRBV7-9 TGTGCCAGCTCAATAGAGACAGGCCTCTCCTATGGCTACACCTTC CASSIETGLSYGYTF
TRBJ2-7 . . TRBV6-5 TGTGCCAGCAGTTACTCCCCGGGGTTGGACGAGCAGTACTTC CASSYSPGLDEQYF
TRBJ2-3 . once TRBV2 TGTGCCAGCAGCAGCGCAGCCGTGCCGCAGTATTTT CASSSAAVPQYF
TRBJ2-5 TRBD2 . TRBV7-3 TGTGCCAGCAGCTTTCGCGGGGGGAGTTGGGAGACCCAGTACTTC CASSFRGGSWETQYF
TRBJ2-2 . . TRBV10-1 TGCGCCAGCAGTGAGGTGTCGGCCGCCGGGGAGCTGTTTTTT CASSEVSAAGELFF
TRBJ2-7 . . TRBV5-4 TGTGCCAGCAGCTTGGGACAGCGAAGCTCCTACGAGCAGTACTTC CASSLGQRSSYEQYF
TRBJ1-1 . once TRBV18 TGTGCCAGCTCATGGACGTTGAACACTGAAGCTTTCTTT CASSWTLNTEAFF
TRBJ2-2 . . TRBV19 TGTGCCAGTATGTTCTTGGACAAGAACACCGGGGAGCTGTTTTTT CASMFLDKNTGELFF
TRBJ1-6 . . TRBV5-1 TGCGCCAGCAGCTTAGACAACCCTAATTCACCCCTCCACTTT CASSLDNPNSPLHF
TRBJ1-1 . . TRBV18 TGTGCCAGCTCAGAATCGGAGGCGAGGAACACTGAAGCTTTCTTT CASSESEARNTEAFF
TRBJ2-3 . few TRBV6-4 TGTGCCAGCAGTGACTCTCTCCTAGATACGCAGTATTTT CASSDSLLDTQYF
TRBJ1-2 . . TRBV9 TGTGCCAGCAGCGTGGGACTGACTAACTATGGCTACACCTTC CASSVGLTNYGYTF
TRBJ2-7 TRBD1 . TRBV27 TGTGCCACCAGAGGGGTTGACAGGGGTACCCACGAGCAGTACTTC CATRGVDRGTHEQYF
TRBJ1-2 TRBD1 few TRBV7-6 TGTGCCAGCAGCTTAGCGACAGGGGGCTATGGCTACACCTTC CASSLATGGYGYTF
TRBJ2-3 TRBD2 . TRBV18 TGTGCCAGCTCACCATGGCGGGGGACAGATACGCAGTATTTT CASSPWRGTDTQYF
TRBJ2-3 TRBD2 . TRBV15 TGTGCCACCAGCAGAGGTTCTAGCGGGGTCACAGATACGCAGTATTTT CATSRGSSGVTDTQYF
TRBJ2-7 . few TRBV5-6 TGTGCCAGCAGCTTGGGACGCTGGTACGAGCAGTACTTC CASSLGRWYEQYF
TRBJ2-7 . . TRBV7-8 TGTGCCAGCAGCAGTTACAGAAGCTCCTACGAGCAGTACTTC CASSSYRSSYEQYF
TRBJ2-1 TRBD1 . TRBV7-6 TGTGCCAGCAGCCCGCGGGGTCAGGGGGCCCTAAGCTCCTACAATGAGCAGTTCTTC CASSPRGQGALSSYNEQFF
TRBJ1-5 . few TRBV29-1 TGCAGCGTTAGTCAAGGCGTAAATCAGCCCCAGCATTTT CSVSQGVNQPQHF
TRBJ1-2 TRBD1 . TRBV5-1 TGCGCCAGCAGCTTAATGGGACAGAGTTATGGCTACACCTTC CASSLMGQSYGYTF
TRBJ1-2 . few TRBV9 TGTGCCAGCAGCGTAGTAGGGGCCCCATCTAACTATGGCTACACCTTC CASSVVGAPSNYGYTF
TRBJ1-6 TRBD1 . TRBV18 TGTGCCAGCTCCGGAGGGGGCTCTTGGTCACCCCTCCACTTT CASSGGGSWSPLHF
TRBJ1-1 . once TRBV18 TGTGCCAGCTCACGGGGTACGGGGGGTGAAGCTTTCTTT CASSRGTGGEAFF
TRBJ1-5 . . TRBV27 TGTGCCAGCGGACGAATCTATAGCAATCAGCCCCAGCATTTT CASGRIYSNQPQHF
TRBJ1-1 . once TRBV4-1 TGCGCCAGCAGCCAAGATCAAACAGGGCAATTTGAAGCTTTCTTT CASSQDQTGQFEAFF
TRBJ1-1 . . TRBV2 TGTGCCAGCAAAGTGAACCGGGGGAACACTGAAGCTTTCTTT CASKVNRGNTEAFF
TRBJ2-5 . . TRBV5-1 TGCGCCAGCAGCTTGGGCCCCAGCGGTCAAGAGACCCAGTACTTC CASSLGPSGQETQYF
TRBJ1-1 . . TRBV9 TGTGCCAGCAGCGTATCTACATCCCGGAACACTGAAGCTTTCTTT CASSVSTSRNTEAFF
TRBJ1-4 . . TRBV19 TGTGCCAGTAGTATTTCCGTCGGTTCAAATGAAAAACTGTTTTTT CASSISVGSNEKLFF